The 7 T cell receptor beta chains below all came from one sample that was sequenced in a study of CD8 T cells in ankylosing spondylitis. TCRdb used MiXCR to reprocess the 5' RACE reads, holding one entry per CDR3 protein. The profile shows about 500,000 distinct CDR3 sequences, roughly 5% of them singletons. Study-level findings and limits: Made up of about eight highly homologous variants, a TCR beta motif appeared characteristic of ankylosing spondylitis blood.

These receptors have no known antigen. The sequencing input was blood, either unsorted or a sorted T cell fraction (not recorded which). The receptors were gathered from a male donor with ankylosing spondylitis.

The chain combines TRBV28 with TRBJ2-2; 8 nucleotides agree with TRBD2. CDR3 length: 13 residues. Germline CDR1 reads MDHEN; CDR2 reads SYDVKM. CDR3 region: CGTGGGNTGELFF. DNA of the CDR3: TGTGGGACCGGGGGGGGGAACACCGGGGAGCTGTTTTTT.

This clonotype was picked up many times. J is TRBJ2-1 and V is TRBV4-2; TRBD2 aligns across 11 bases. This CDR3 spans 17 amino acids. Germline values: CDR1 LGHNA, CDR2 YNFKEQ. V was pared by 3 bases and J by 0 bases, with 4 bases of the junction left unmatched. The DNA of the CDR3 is TGTGCCAGCAGCCACCCAACTAGCGGGAGCTCCTACAATGAGCAGTTCTTC. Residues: CASSHPTSGSSYNEQFF.

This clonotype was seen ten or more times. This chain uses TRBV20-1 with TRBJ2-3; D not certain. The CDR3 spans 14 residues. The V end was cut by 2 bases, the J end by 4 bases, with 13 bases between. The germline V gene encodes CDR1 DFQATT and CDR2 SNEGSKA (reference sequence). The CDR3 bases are TGCAGTGCTAGATTGCCGCCTCTCGCAGATACGCAGTATTTT. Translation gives CSARLPPLADTQYF.

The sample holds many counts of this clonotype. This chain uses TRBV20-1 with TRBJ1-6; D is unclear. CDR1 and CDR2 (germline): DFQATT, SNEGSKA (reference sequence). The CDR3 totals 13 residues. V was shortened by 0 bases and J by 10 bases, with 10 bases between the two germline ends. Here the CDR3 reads CSARDRVRSPLHF. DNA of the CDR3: TGCAGTGCTAGAGATAGGGTTAGATCACCCCTCCACTTT.

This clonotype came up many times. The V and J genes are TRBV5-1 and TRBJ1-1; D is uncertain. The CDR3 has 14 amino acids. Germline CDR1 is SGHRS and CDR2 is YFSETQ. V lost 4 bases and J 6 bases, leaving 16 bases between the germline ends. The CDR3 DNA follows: TGCGCCAGCAGCACCCGAGCGGGTTCCCCTGAAGCTTTCTTT. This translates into CASSTRAGSPEAFF.

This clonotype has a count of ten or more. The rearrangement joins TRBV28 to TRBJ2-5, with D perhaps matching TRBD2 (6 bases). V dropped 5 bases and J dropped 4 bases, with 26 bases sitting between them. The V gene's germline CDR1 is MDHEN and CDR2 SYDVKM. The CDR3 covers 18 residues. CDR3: CASSPYASDYLLSETQYF. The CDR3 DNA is TGTGCCAGCAGTCCCTACGCCTCGGACTACCTGTTGTCAGAGACCCAGTACTTC. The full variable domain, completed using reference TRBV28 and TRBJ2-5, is DVKVTQSSRYLVKRTGEKVFLECVQDMDHENMFWYRQDPGLGLRLIYFSYDVKMKEKGDIPEGYSVSREKKERFSLILESASTNQTSMYLCASSPYASDYLLSETQYFGPGTRLLVL.

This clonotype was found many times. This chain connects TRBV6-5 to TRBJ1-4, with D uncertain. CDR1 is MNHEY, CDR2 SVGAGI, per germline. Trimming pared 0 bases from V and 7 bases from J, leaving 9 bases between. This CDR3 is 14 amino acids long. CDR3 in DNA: TGTGCCAGCAGTTACTCCCCCCTGATTGAAAAACTGTTTTTT. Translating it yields CASSYSPLIEKLFF.